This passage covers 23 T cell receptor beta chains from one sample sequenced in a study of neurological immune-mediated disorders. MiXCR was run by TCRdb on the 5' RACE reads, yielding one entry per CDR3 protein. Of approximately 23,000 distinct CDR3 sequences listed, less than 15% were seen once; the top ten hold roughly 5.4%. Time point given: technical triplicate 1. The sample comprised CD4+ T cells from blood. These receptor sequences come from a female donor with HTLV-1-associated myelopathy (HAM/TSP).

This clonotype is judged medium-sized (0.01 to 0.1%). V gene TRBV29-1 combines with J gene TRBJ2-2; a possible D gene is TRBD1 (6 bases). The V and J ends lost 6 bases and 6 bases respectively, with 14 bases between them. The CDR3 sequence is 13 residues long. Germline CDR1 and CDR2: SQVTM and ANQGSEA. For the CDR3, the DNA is TGCAGCGTCCAAACAGGGTTCCCCGGGGAGCTGTTTTTT. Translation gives CSVQTGFPGELFF.

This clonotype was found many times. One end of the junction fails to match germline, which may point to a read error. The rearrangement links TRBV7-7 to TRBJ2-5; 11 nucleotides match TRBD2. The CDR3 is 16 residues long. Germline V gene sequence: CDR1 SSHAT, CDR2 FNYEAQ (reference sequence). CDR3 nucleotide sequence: TGTGCTAGCAGTTCCGGGACTAGCGGCCCACAAGAGACCCAGTACTTC. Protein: CASSSGTSGPQETQYF.

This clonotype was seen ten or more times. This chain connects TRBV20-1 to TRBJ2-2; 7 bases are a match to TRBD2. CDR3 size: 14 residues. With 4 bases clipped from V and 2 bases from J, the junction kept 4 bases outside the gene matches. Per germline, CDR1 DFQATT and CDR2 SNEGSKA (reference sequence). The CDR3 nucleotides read TGCAGTGCTACCCAGACTAGCAACACCGGGGAGCTGTTTTTT. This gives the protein CSATQTSNTGELFF.

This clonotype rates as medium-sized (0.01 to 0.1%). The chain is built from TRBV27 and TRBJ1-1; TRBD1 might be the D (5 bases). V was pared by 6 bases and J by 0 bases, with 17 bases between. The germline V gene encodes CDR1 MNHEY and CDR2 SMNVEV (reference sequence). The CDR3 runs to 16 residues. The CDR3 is CASSLRGGDMNTEAFF. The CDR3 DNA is TGTGCCAGCAGCCTACGGGGGGGAGACATGAACACTGAAGCTTTCTTT.

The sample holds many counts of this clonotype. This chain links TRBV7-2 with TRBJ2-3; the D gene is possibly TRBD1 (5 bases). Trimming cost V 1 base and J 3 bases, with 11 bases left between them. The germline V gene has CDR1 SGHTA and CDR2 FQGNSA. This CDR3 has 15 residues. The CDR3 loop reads CASSLVGAETDTQYF. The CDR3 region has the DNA TGTGCCAGCAGCTTAGTAGGGGCGGAAACAGATACGCAGTATTTT.

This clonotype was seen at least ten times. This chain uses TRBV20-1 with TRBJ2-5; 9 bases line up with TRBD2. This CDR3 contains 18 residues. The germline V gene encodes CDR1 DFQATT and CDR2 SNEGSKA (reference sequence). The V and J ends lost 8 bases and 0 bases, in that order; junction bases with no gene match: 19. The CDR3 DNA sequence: TGCAGTACTCTTCCAGGGAGCGGGAGGTCGTTTAACCAAGAGACCCAGTACTTC. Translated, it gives CSTLPGSGRSFNQETQYF.

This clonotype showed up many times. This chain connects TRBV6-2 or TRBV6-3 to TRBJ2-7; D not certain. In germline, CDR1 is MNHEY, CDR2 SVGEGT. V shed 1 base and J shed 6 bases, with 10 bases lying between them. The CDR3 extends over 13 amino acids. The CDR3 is CASSYLFGSEQYF. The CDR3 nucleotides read TGTGCCAGCAGTTACTTGTTCGGGTCCGAGCAGTACTTC.

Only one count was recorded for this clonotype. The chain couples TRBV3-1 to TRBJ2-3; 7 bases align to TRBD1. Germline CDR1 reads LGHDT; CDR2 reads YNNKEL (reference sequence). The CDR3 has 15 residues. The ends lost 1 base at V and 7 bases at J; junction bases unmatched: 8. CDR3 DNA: TGTGCCAGCAGCCAAGGACGAGGGGGCGTATATACGCAGTATTTT. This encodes CASSQGRGGVYTQYF.

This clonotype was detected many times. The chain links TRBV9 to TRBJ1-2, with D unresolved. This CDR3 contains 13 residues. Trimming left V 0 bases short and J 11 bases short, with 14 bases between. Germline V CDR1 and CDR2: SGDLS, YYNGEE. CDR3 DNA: TGTGCCAGCAGCGTAGAGTGGATTGAGGGATACACCTTC. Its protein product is CASSVEWIEGYTF. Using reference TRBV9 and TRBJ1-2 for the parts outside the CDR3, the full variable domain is DSGVTQTPKHLITATGQRVTLRCSPRSGDLSVYWYQQSLDQGLQFLIQYYNGEERAKGNILERFSAQQFPDLHSELNLSSLELGDSALYFCASSVEWIEGYTFGSGTRLTVV.

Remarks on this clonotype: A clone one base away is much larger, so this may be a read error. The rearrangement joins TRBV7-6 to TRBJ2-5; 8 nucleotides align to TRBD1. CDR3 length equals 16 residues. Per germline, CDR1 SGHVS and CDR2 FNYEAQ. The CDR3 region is CSSSPNRGIGQETQYF. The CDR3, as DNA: TGTTCCAGCAGCCCTAACAGGGGGATCGGCCAAGAGACCCAGTACTTC.

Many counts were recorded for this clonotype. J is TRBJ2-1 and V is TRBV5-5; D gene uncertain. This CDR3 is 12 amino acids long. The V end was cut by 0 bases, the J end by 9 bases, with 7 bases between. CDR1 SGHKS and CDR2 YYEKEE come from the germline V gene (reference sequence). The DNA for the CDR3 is TGTGCCAGCAGCTTGGCCCAGCTTGAGCAGTTCTTC. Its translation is CASSLAQLEQFF.

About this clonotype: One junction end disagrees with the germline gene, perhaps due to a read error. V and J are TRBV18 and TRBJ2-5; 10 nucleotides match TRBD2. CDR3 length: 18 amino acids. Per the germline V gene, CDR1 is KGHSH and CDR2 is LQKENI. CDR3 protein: CASLPLLAGAEYQETQYF. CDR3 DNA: TGTGCCAGCTTACCACTGCTAGCGGGAGCGGAGTACCAAGAGACCCAGTACTTC.

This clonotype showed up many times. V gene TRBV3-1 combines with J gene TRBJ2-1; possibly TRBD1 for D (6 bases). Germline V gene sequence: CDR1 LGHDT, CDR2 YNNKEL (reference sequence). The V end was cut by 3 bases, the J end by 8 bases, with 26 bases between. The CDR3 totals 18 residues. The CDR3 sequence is CASSHTRTGPRGRDEQFF. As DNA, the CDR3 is TGTGCCAGCAGCCACACCAGGACGGGGCCCAGGGGACGAGATGAGCAGTTCTTC.

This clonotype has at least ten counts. CDR3 protein: CASSLYGTGAYEQYF. The CDR3, as DNA: TGTGCCAGCAGCTTGTACGGGACAGGAGCCTACGAGCAGTACTTC. This chain joins TRBV5-5 and TRBJ2-7; TRBD1 matches at 8 bases. The germline V gene encodes CDR1 SGHKS and CDR2 YYEKEE (reference sequence). Unmatched junction bases numbered 5, after V lost 1 base and J lost 2 bases. CDR3 length: 15 residues. Filled out from reference TRBV5-5 and TRBJ2-7, the complete variable domain reads DAGVTQSPTHLIKTRGQQVTLRCSPISGHKSVSWYQQVLGQGPQFIFQYYEKEERGRGNFPDRFSARQFPNYSSELNVNALLLGDSALYLCASSLYGTGAYEQYFGPGTRLTVT.

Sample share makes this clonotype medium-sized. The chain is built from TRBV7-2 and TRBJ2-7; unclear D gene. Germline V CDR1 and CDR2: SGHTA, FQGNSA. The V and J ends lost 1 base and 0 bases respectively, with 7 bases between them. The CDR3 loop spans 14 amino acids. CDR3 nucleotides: TGTGCCAGCAGCTTAGTGGTCAGCTCCTACGAGCAGTACTTC. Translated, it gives CASSLVVSSYEQYF. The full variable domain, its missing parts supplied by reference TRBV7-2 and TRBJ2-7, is GAGVSQSPSNKVTEKGKDVELRCDPISGHTALYWYRQSLGQGLEFLIYFQGNSAPDKSGLPSDRFSAERTGGSVSTLTIQRTQQEDSAVYLCASSLVVSSYEQYFGPGTRLTVT.

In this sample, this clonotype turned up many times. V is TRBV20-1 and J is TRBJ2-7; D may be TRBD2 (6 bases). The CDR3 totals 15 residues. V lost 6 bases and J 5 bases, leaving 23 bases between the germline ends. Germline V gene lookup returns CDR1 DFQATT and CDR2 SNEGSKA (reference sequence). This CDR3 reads CSATRLVGTLDEQYF. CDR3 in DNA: TGCAGTGCCACCAGACTAGTGGGGACCTTAGACGAGCAGTACTTC.

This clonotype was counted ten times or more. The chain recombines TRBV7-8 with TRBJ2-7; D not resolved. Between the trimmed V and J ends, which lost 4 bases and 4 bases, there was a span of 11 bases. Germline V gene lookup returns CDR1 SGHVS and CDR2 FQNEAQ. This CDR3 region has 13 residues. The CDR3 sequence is CASSSDPSYEQYF. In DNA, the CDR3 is TGTGCCAGCAGCTCCGACCCATCGTACGAGCAGTACTTC.

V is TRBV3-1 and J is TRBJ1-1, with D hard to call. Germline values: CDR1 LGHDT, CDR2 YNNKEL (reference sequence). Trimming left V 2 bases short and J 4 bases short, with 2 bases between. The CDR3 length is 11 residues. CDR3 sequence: CASSQSTEAFF. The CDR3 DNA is TGTGCCAGCAGCCAATCCACTGAAGCTTTCTTT.

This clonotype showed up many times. CDR3 bases: TGTGCCAGCAGCTTAGGTCGGGGGAGGAACACTGAAGCTTTCTTT. Protein: CASSLGRGRNTEAFF. The chain links TRBV11-1 to TRBJ1-1, with D perhaps TRBD1 (5 bases). V shed 1 base and J shed 1 base, with 10 bases lying between them. The CDR3 totals 15 residues. In germline, CDR1 is SGHAT, CDR2 FQDESV (reference sequence).

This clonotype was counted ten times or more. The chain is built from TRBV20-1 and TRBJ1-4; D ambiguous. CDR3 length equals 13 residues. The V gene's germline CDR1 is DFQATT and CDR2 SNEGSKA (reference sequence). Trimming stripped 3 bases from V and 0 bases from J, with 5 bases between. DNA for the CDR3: TGCAGTGCTAGGGGCGCAACTAATGAAAAACTGTTTTTT. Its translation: CSARGATNEKLFF.

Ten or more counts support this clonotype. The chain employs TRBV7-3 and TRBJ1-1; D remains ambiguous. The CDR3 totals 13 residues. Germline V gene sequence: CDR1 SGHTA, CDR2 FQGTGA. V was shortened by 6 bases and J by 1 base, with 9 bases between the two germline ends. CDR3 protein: CASSFGRNTEAFF. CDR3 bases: TGTGCCAGCAGTTTCGGACGGAACACTGAAGCTTTCTTT.

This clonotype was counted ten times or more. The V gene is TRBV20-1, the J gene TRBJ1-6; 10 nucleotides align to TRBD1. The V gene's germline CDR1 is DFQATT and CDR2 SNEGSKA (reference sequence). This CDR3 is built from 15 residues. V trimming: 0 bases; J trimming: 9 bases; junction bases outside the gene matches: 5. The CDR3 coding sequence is TGCAGTGCTAGAGAAACCGGGACAGGGGCTTCACCCCTCCACTTT. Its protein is CSARETGTGASPLHF.

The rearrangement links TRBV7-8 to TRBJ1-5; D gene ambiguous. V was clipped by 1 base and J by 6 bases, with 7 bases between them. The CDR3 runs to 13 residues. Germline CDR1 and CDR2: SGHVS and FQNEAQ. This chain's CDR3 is CASSLERAQPQHF. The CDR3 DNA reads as TGTGCCAGCAGCTTAGAGAGGGCTCAGCCCCAGCATTTT.